These 19 T cell receptor beta chains share one sample of origin, sequenced in a study of T cell responses to AZD1222 COVID-19 vaccine. The assay was immunoSEQ multiplex PCR, and TCRdb's table has in-frame clones only and misses some. The sample carries approximately 150,000 clones, about 90% recorded once. The sample consisted of peripheral blood, taken 28 days after the second AZD1222 dose. The receptor set was obtained from an adult who received the AZD1222 COVID-19 vaccine.

This chain links TRBV30 with TRBJ2-2; tentatively, D is TRBD1 or TRBD2 (5 bases each). The CDR3 is 16 amino acids. V was cut by 2 bases and J by 0 bases, with 13 bases left in between. Per germline, CDR1 GTSNPN and CDR2 SVGIG (reference sequence). CDR3 sequence (DNA): TGTGCCTGGAGTTCGCCAGGGACCGCGAACACCGGGGAGCTGTTTTTT. It codes for CAWSSPGTANTGELFF. The entire variable domain, with the rest obtained from reference TRBV30 and TRBJ2-2, is as follows: SQTIHQWPATLVQPVGSPLSLECTVEGTSNPNLYWYRQAAGRGLQLLFYSVGIGQISSEVPQNLSASRPQDRQFILSSKKLLLSDSGFYLCAWSSPGTANTGELFFGEGSRLTVL.

The chain uses TRBV18 and TRBJ2-7; D perhaps matches TRBD1 (5 bases). Looked up from germline, CDR1 is KGHSH and CDR2 is LQKENI. Trimming took 3 bases from V and 2 from J, leaving 8 bases between them. The CDR3 is 13 amino acids. CDR3 sequence (DNA): TGTGCCAGCTCACCGGTCAGGGCCTACGAGCAGTACTTC. Translated: CASSPVRAYEQYF.

The chain is built from TRBV9 and TRBJ2-1; TRBD2 matches 8 bases. Unmatched junction bases numbered 12, after V lost 4 bases and J lost 9 bases. The CDR3 is 15 amino acids. Germline CDR1 is SGDLS and CDR2 is YYNGEE. The chain's CDR3 is CASSLSGGGPGEQFF. CDR3 bases: TGTGCCAGCAGCCTCTCGGGCGGGGGGCCTGGTGAGCAGTTCTTC.

The V and J genes are TRBV4-2 and TRBJ1-5; 10 bases align to TRBD1. V lost 5 bases, J lost 0 bases, and 4 bases stayed unmatched. CDR1 and CDR2 (germline): LGHNA, YNFKEQ. The CDR3 spans 16 residues. The CDR3 DNA reads TGTGCCAGCAGCGTGGGGACAGGGGTTAGCAATCAGCCCCAGCATTTT. It encodes CASSVGTGVSNQPQHF.

This sequence joins TRBV27 and TRBJ2-1; no firm D call. Looked up from germline, CDR1 is MNHEY and CDR2 is SMNVEV (reference sequence). The CDR3 contains 16 residues. V was clipped by 5 bases and J by 7 bases, with 21 bases between them. The CDR3 protein is CASSTRTGLILNEQFF. DNA of the CDR3: TGTGCCAGCAGTACCAGGACGGGCCTGATTCTGAATGAGCAGTTCTTC.

This rearrangement joins TRBV19 to TRBJ1-2, with D uncertain. In germline, CDR1 is LNHDA, CDR2 SQIVND (reference sequence). V shed 0 bases and J shed 4 bases, with 9 bases lying between them. The CDR3 sequence is 14 residues long. The CDR3 here is CASSIEGGRYGYTF. DNA of the CDR3: TGTGCCAGTAGTATAGAAGGCGGCCGCTATGGCTACACCTTC.

V and J are TRBV7-9 and TRBJ2-1; 9 bases fit TRBD2. From germline, CDR1 is SEHNR and CDR2 FQNEAQ (reference sequence). Unmatched junction bases numbered 5, after V lost 1 base and J lost 7 bases. The CDR3 is 15 amino acids. CDR3 DNA sequence: TGTGCCAGCAGCTTAGGTAGCGGGAGTATAAATGAGCAGTTCTTC. Amino acid sequence: CASSLGSGSINEQFF. Supplemented by reference TRBV7-9 and TRBJ2-1, the full variable domain reads DTGVSQNPRHKITKRGQNVTFRCDPISEHNRLYWYRQTLGQGPEFLTYFQNEAQLEKSRLLSDRFSAERPKGSFSTLEIQRTEQGDSAMYLCASSLGSGSINEQFFGPGTRLTVL.

V and J are TRBV14 and TRBJ1-2, with D perhaps matching TRBD1 (6 bases). CDR1 SGHDN and CDR2 FVKESK come from the germline V gene. This CDR3 comprises 14 residues. Between the trimmed V and J ends, which lost 3 bases and 4 bases, there was a span of 12 bases. CDR3 protein: CASSQGTGFYGYTF. The CDR3 region has the DNA TGTGCCAGCAGCCAGGGAACAGGGTTCTATGGCTACACCTTC.

This clone has only one observation. V gene TRBV28 combines with J gene TRBJ2-7, with 7 positions matching TRBD2. The CDR3 is 17 amino acids. Per germline, CDR1 MDHEN and CDR2 SYDVKM. Trimming removed 2 bases from V and 7 bases from J; junction bases left unmatched: 17. The CDR3 region is CASSLGRGAGVSREQYF. CDR3 sequence (DNA): TGTGCCAGCAGTTTAGGAAGGGGCGCGGGAGTCTCGAGGGAGCAGTACTTC.

Here the CDR3 reads CASSWEGSHEQYF. CDR3 nucleotide sequence: TGTGCCAGCAGCTGGGAGGGGTCCCACGAGCAGTACTTC. This sequence joins TRBV5-4 and TRBJ2-7; 7 nucleotides agree with TRBD2. Germline assignment: CDR1 SGHNT and CDR2 YYREEE (reference sequence). The length of the CDR3 is 13 residues. Germline trimming cut 3 bases from V and 5 bases from J; bases unmatched to any gene: 5.

The rearrangement uses TRBV4-1 and TRBJ1-5, with 7 bases matching TRBD1. The junction had 12 bases not matched to a gene; V was cut back by 1 base and J by 9 bases. The CDR3 runs to 16 residues. CDR1 is MGHRA and CDR2 is YSYEKL in the germline V gene. The CDR3 protein is CASSQGEAGGFRPQHF. CDR3 sequence (DNA): TGCGCCAGCAGCCAAGGGGAGGCAGGGGGGTTTCGGCCCCAGCATTTT.

J is TRBJ1-5 and V is TRBV27; 9 positions agree with TRBD1. This CDR3 comprises 15 residues. From germline, CDR1 is MNHEY and CDR2 SMNVEV (reference sequence). Trimming cost V 5 bases and J 3 bases; bases outside gene matches: 5. CDR3 DNA: TGTGCCAGCAGTCCCGGGACAGGGAACAATCAGCCCCAGCATTTT. Its protein is CASSPGTGNNQPQHF.

The J gene is TRBJ1-2, the V gene TRBV7-8; TRBD1 matches 8 bases. From germline, CDR1 is SGHVS and CDR2 FQNEAQ. The V gene end was trimmed by 5 bases and the J gene end by 4 bases; junction bases not matched to a gene: 9. CDR3 length equals 15 residues. DNA for the CDR3: TGTGCCAGCAGCAACACCGACAGGGGTGGCTATGGCTACACCTTC. Its translation is CASSNTDRGGYGYTF.

DNA for the CDR3: TGTGCCAGCAGCTTGGGGGACAGGAATGAAAAACTGTTTTTT. This gives the protein CASSLGDRNEKLFF. The chain links TRBV11-1 to TRBJ1-4, with 8 nucleotides matching TRBD1. CDR1 is SGHAT and CDR2 is FQDESV in the germline V gene (reference sequence). This CDR3 comprises 14 residues. V dropped 3 bases and J dropped 5; count of bases not matched to a gene: 2.

This rearrangement joins TRBV28 to TRBJ2-2; either TRBD1 or TRBD2 may fit D (5 bases each). Trimming pared 3 bases from V and 4 bases from J, leaving 12 bases between. The CDR3 extends over 15 amino acids. Germline loops: CDR1 MDHEN, CDR2 SYDVKM. The CDR3 DNA is TGTGCCAGCAGTTTCAGGGCAGGGAGCACCGGGGAGCTGTTTTTT. Its protein product is CASSFRAGSTGELFF.

The V gene is TRBV7-6, the J gene TRBJ2-7; weak D call: TRBD2 (5 bases). The V gene lost 1 base and the J gene lost 3 bases, with 13 bases spanning the gap. Germline V gene sequence: CDR1 SGHVS, CDR2 FNYEAQ. The CDR3 is 15 amino acids. The CDR3, as DNA: TGTGCCAGCAGCTTAGATGAGGGTTTCGTCTACGAGCAGTACTTC. Amino acids: CASSLDEGFVYEQYF.

This clone appeared once. The gene calls are TRBV12-5 and TRBJ2-1, with D possibly TRBD2 on 5 matching bases. The length of the CDR3 is 18 residues. The germline gives CDR1 LGHNT, CDR2 FRNRAP. V was shortened by 2 bases and J by 0 bases, with 17 bases between the two germline ends. As DNA, the CDR3 is TGTGCTAGTGGTTTGAAGGCGGGTCCGACAAGCTCCTACAATGAGCAGTTCTTC. Translated: CASGLKAGPTSSYNEQFF.

J is TRBJ1-2 and V is TRBV6-1; D remains unclear. The V gene lost 2 bases and the J gene lost 2 bases, with 12 bases spanning the gap. There are 15 residues in the CDR3. In germline, CDR1 is MNHNS, CDR2 SASEGT. CDR3 DNA sequence: TGTGCCAGCAGTGAAAACCGCAGCAGAAACTATGGCTACACCTTC. This translates into CASSENRSRNYGYTF.

The chain has TRBV18 and TRBJ1-3, with D possibly being TRBD1 (6 bases). V gave up 2 bases and J gave up 0 bases, with 17 bases separating them. CDR1 KGHSH and CDR2 LQKENI come from the germline V gene. The CDR3 is made up of 18 amino acids. The CDR3 sequence is CASSPSRGGRNSGNTIYF. CDR3 DNA sequence: TGTGCCAGCTCACCAAGCAGGGGCGGGAGAAACTCTGGAAACACCATATATTTT.